These 26 T cell receptor beta chains originate from one sample sequenced in a study of T cell responses to AZD1222 COVID-19 vaccine. Generated by immunoSEQ multiplex PCR, the TCRdb table keeps only in-frame clones and is missing some. In the table there are 70,000 to 95,000 clones, 90% of which are singletons. The source was peripheral blood, collected 28 days after the second AZD1222 dose. These receptors were obtained from an adult who received the AZD1222 COVID-19 vaccine.

This rearrangement joins TRBV28 to TRBJ1-1, with a tentative D call TRBD1 (6 bases). CDR3 length: 18 amino acids. Deletions cut 4 bases from V and 1 base from J, with 22 bases between. Germline V gives CDR1 MDHEN, CDR2 SYDVKM. As DNA, the CDR3 is TGTGCCAGCAGTTCCCCGCCCGGGGGGGGCGCCGGGAACACTGAAGCTTTCTTT. The encoded protein is CASSSPPGGGAGNTEAFF.

The CDR3 region has the DNA TGCGCCAGCAGCTTGGGAGGGACAGCAACTAATGAAAAACTGTTTTTT. Its translation is CASSLGGTATNEKLFF. The rearrangement links TRBV5-1 to TRBJ1-4; the match to TRBD1 covers 7 bases. Per germline, CDR1 SGHRS and CDR2 YFSETQ. J gave up 0 bases and V 0 bases, and 2 bases lay outside the gene matches. This CDR3 has 16 residues.

The gene calls are TRBV5-8 and TRBJ2-7, with D maybe TRBD1 (6 bases). The ends were cut back, 1 base at V and 0 bases at J, with 11 bases in the middle. The CDR3 has 15 amino acids. CDR1 is SGHTS, CDR2 YDEGEE, per germline. Here the CDR3 reads CASSLLADSSYEQYF. In nucleotides, the CDR3 is TGTGCCAGCAGCTTGTTGGCGGACAGCTCCTACGAGCAGTACTTC. The full variable domain, rest sourced from reference TRBV5-8 and TRBJ2-7, is EAGVTQSPTHLIKTRGQQATLRCSPISGHTSVYWYQQALGLGLQFLLWYDEGEERNRGNFPPRFSGRQFPNYSSELNVNALELEDSALYLCASSLLADSSYEQYFGPGTRLTVT.

The chain links TRBV29-1 to TRBJ1-1; 8 bases fit TRBD1. The CDR3 length is 14 residues. V lost 7 bases to trimming and J lost 4 bases; unmatched junction nucleotides: 11. CDR1 SQVTM and CDR2 ANQGSEA come from the germline V gene. The CDR3 spells CSASPGQGFTEAFF. The DNA for the CDR3 is TGCAGCGCCTCTCCTGGACAGGGATTCACTGAAGCTTTCTTT. Full variable domain (rest looked up from reference TRBV29-1 and TRBJ1-1): SAVISQKPSRDICQRGTSLTIQCQVDSQVTMMFWYRQQPGQSLTLIATANQGSEATYESGFVIDKFPISRPNLTFSTLTVSNMSPEDSSIYLCSASPGQGFTEAFFGQGTRLTVV.

The gene calls are TRBV7-9 and TRBJ2-3; D may be TRBD1 or TRBD2 (6 bases each). There are 14 residues in the CDR3. V dropped 5 bases and J dropped 6 bases, with 15 bases sitting between them. Germline V lookup: CDR1 SEHNR, CDR2 FQNEAQ (reference sequence). The CDR3 DNA follows: TGTGCCAGCAGCGGCCCGGGGGCCGGGGATACGCAGTATTTT. Translation: CASSGPGAGDTQYF.

V is TRBV30 and J is TRBJ1-5, with 9 nucleotides matching TRBD1. The CDR3 contains 14 residues. CDR1 and CDR2 (germline): GTSNPN, SVGIG (reference sequence). After removal of 4 bases from V and 5 bases from J, the junction contained 6 bases not matched to a gene. In DNA, the CDR3 is TGTGCCTGGACCACGGGACAGGGTTATCAGCCCCAGCATTTT. This codes for CAWTTGQGYQPQHF.

This sequence joins TRBV6-5 and TRBJ2-5, with TRBD1 identical over 7 bases. CDR1 and CDR2 from the germline V gene are MNHEY and SVGAGI. Trimming took 8 bases from V and 1 from J; bases not matched to a gene: 1. The CDR3 sequence is 12 residues long. CDR3 in DNA: TGTGCCAGCGACAGGGTCCAAGAGACCCAGTACTTC. Its protein product is CASDRVQETQYF.

This chain links TRBV27 with TRBJ2-1, with 7 positions matching TRBD1. The trim removed 3 bases at V and 12 bases at J, leaving 8 bases unmatched. The CDR3 sequence is 13 residues long. Germline CDR1 and CDR2: MNHEY and SMNVEV (reference sequence). In nucleotides, the CDR3 is TGTGCCAGCAGTTTTCTCGACAGGGAAGGGCAGTTCTTC. Protein product: CASSFLDREGQFF.

The chain is built from TRBV9 and TRBJ2-7, with unresolved D. Germline V CDR1 and CDR2: SGDLS, YYNGEE. The CDR3 consists of 12 residues. V lost 2 bases, J lost 6 bases, and 9 bases lay in between. DNA for the CDR3: TGTGCCAGCAGCGTTGAACTGGGCGAGCAGTACTTC. Translating it yields CASSVELGEQYF.

Concerning this clone: Other DNA sequences in the sample encode the same CDR3. The V call is TRBV6-5, the J call TRBJ2-5; possible D gene TRBD2, 6 bases. The CDR3 loop spans 13 amino acids. CDR1 MNHEY and CDR2 SVGAGI come from the germline V gene. V was clipped by 4 bases and J by 5 bases, with 11 bases between them. The CDR3 coding sequence is TGTGCCAGCAGTTGGGGCGGAGGGGAGACCCAGTACTTC. Translating it yields CASSWGGGETQYF.

The rearrangement joins TRBV28 to TRBJ1-1, with D perhaps matching TRBD1 (5 bases). V was pared by 3 bases and J by 4 bases, with 9 bases between. The CDR3 spans 13 residues. CDR1 is MDHEN, CDR2 SYDVKM, per germline. Here the CDR3 reads CASSFPGTTEAFF. The CDR3 DNA sequence: TGTGCCAGCAGTTTCCCGGGGACCACTGAAGCTTTCTTT.

The chain joins TRBV7-2 to TRBJ2-1; 8 bases match TRBD2. The CDR3 contains 16 residues. Germline V gene sequence: CDR1 SGHTA, CDR2 FQGNSA. J gave up 6 bases and V 0 bases, and 7 bases lay outside the gene matches. The CDR3 DNA reads TGTGCCAGCAGCTTAGCGCCGAGCGGGGGTTTCAATGAGCAGTTCTTC. It codes for CASSLAPSGGFNEQFF.

This clone was recorded once. The chain carries TRBV11-1 and TRBJ2-7; the match to TRBD1 covers 8 bases. The CDR3 length is 14 residues. CDR1 SGHAT and CDR2 FQDESV come from the germline V gene (reference sequence). Trimming cost V 5 bases and J 3 bases; bases outside gene matches: 6. CDR3 in amino acids: CASSPGTGHYEQYF. The CDR3, as DNA: TGTGCCAGCAGCCCTGGGACAGGACACTACGAGCAGTACTTC.

CDR3 residues: CASWDLASNQPQHF. DNA for the CDR3: TGTGCCAGTTGGGACCTAGCGAGCAATCAGCCCCAGCATTTT. This chain connects TRBV19 to TRBJ1-5, with D tentatively TRBD1 (5 bases). The V gene lost 8 bases and the J gene lost 1 base, with 12 bases spanning the gap. Germline V gives CDR1 LNHDA, CDR2 SQIVND (reference sequence). CDR3 length: 14 residues.

This rearrangement joins TRBV18 to TRBJ2-1; 11 bases fit TRBD1. The CDR3 is 15 amino acids. After removal of 6 bases from V and 6 bases from J, the junction contained 7 bases not matched to a gene. Germline values: CDR1 KGHSH, CDR2 LQKENI. The CDR3 DNA reads as TGTGCCAGCTCTCTCCGGGACAGGGGGTCCAATGAGCAGTTCTTC. This gives the protein CASSLRDRGSNEQFF. Complete variable domain (other parts from reference TRBV18 and TRBJ2-1): NAGVMQNPRHLVRRRGQEARLRCSPMKGHSHVYWYRQLPEEGLKFMVYLQKENIIDESGMPKERFSAEFPKEGPSILRIQQVVRGDSAAYFCASSLRDRGSNEQFFGPGTRLTVL.

This clone was detected once. This chain connects TRBV5-4 to TRBJ2-3; D possibly corresponds to TRBD2 (8 bases). V was clipped by 3 bases and J by 3 bases, with 17 bases between them. CDR1 and CDR2 (germline): SGHNT, YYREEE (reference sequence). CDR3 length equals 16 residues. The CDR3 region has the DNA TGTGCCAGCAGCTCGGGAGGGGACAGTCGTACAGATACGCAGTATTTT. It is translated as CASSSGGDSRTDTQYF.

The chain couples TRBV4-3 to TRBJ1-6, with D unclear. The V end lost 0 bases, the J end lost 0 bases, and 18 bases lay between the germline ends. CDR3 length: 20 amino acids. Germline CDR1 reads LGHNA; CDR2 reads YSLEER. The CDR3 here is CASSQDLAERRLSYNSPLHF. Written as DNA, the CDR3 is TGCGCCAGCAGCCAAGATTTGGCCGAGCGACGGCTCTCCTATAATTCACCCCTCCACTTT.

This rearrangement joins TRBV2 to TRBJ2-7; TRBD1 aligns across 7 bases. Germline-derived CDR1 and CDR2 are SNHLY and FYNNEI. J lost 6 bases, V lost 6 bases, and 5 bases had no gene match. The CDR3 totals 12 residues. The CDR3 loop is CASSRDSPEQYF. CDR3 nucleotides: TGTGCCAGCAGCCGGGACAGTCCCGAGCAGTACTTC.

A word on this clone: The same CDR3 is also encoded by other DNA sequences in this sample. The chain links TRBV19 to TRBJ2-2; a possible D gene is TRBD1 (6 bases). Between the trimmed V and J ends, which lost 8 bases and 2 bases, there was a span of 12 bases. The CDR3 spans 14 residues. From germline, CDR1 is LNHDA and CDR2 SQIVND (reference sequence). CDR3 residues: CASRRQVNTGELFF. CDR3 coding DNA: TGTGCCAGTCGTCGACAGGTTAACACCGGGGAGCTGTTTTTT.

The V gene is TRBV7-2, the J gene TRBJ2-5; tentatively, D is TRBD1 (5 bases). This CDR3 has 13 residues. V dropped 6 bases and J dropped 3 bases, with 11 bases sitting between them. Germline V CDR1 and CDR2: SGHTA, FQGNSA. CDR3 loop: CASSWIGEETQYF. CDR3 coding DNA: TGTGCCAGCAGTTGGATAGGGGAAGAGACCCAGTACTTC.

The CDR3 spells CASSSGNPGTDTQYF. The CDR3 DNA is TGTGCCAGCAGTTCCGGGAACCCGGGGACAGATACGCAGTATTTT. The rearrangement uses TRBV7-9 and TRBJ2-3; D is possibly TRBD2 (5 bases). There are 15 residues in the CDR3. V was shortened by 6 bases and J by 3 bases, with 16 bases between the two germline ends. Germline values: CDR1 SEHNR, CDR2 FQNEAQ (reference sequence).

This chain connects TRBV25-1 to TRBJ1-4; 8 nucleotides match TRBD1. V trimming: 3 bases; J trimming: 7 bases; junction bases outside the gene matches: 4. Germline V gene lookup returns CDR1 MGHDK and CDR2 SYGVNS. This CDR3 region has 14 residues. CDR3 protein: CASSETGEPEKLFF. The DNA of the CDR3 is TGTGCCAGCAGTGAGACAGGGGAACCTGAAAAACTGTTTTTT.

This clone is a singleton in its sample. The chain has TRBV7-3 and TRBJ1-5, with D possibly matching TRBD1 (5 bases). CDR3 length equals 13 residues. Deletions cut 4 bases from V and 4 bases from J, with 8 bases between. Germline lookup yields CDR1 SGHTA and CDR2 FQGTGA. This chain's CDR3 is CASSSQGNQPQHF. The DNA for the CDR3 is TGTGCCAGCAGCTCGCAGGGAAATCAGCCCCAGCATTTT. Together with reference TRBV7-3 and TRBJ1-5, the CDR3 gives the full variable domain: GAGVSQTPSNKVTEKGKYVELRCDPISGHTALYWYRQSLGQGPEFLIYFQGTGAADDSGLPNDRFFAVRPEGSVSTLKIQRTERGDSAVYLCASSSQGNQPQHFGDGTRLSIL.

The chain has TRBV5-4 and TRBJ1-1; D is possibly TRBD1 (5 bases). With 4 bases removed from V and 1 base from J, the gap between germline ends came to 8 bases. The V gene's germline CDR1 is SGHNT and CDR2 YYREEE (reference sequence). This CDR3 is 13 amino acids long. Here the CDR3 reads CASSATENTEAFF. CDR3 DNA: TGTGCCAGCAGCGCGACAGAGAACACTGAAGCTTTCTTT.

This clone was observed a single time. The chain uses TRBV9 and TRBJ2-3; 12 bases line up with TRBD2. V lost 0 bases and J lost 5; bases outside the gene matches: 7. The CDR3 runs 17 residues. The germline gives CDR1 SGDLS, CDR2 YYNGEE. The CDR3 bases are TGTGCCAGCAGCGTAGAATCTAGCGGGGGGGCAGTAGATACGCAGTATTTT. Translation: CASSVESSGGAVDTQYF. The full variable domain, in which reference TRBV9 and TRBJ2-3 provide the parts outside the CDR3, is DSGVTQTPKHLITATGQRVTLRCSPRSGDLSVYWYQQSLDQGLQFLIQYYNGEERAKGNILERFSAQQFPDLHSELNLSSLELGDSALYFCASSVESSGGAVDTQYFGPGTRLTVL.

The J gene is TRBJ1-3, the V gene TRBV9; D might be TRBD1 (6 bases). From germline, CDR1 is SGDLS and CDR2 YYNGEE. V dropped 4 bases and J dropped 1 base, with 12 bases sitting between them. The CDR3 has 15 amino acids. The CDR3 bases are TGTGCCAGCAGCTATTCCCAGGGGTCTGGAAACACCATATATTTT. Protein product: CASSYSQGSGNTIYF.